Shown below are 10 T cell receptor beta chains from a single sample sequenced in a study of spatial heterogeneity in lung cancer. Each CDR3 protein is one row after TCRdb ran MiXCR on the 5' RACE reads. The repertoire holds approximately 50,000 distinct CDR3 sequences, with roughly 7% as singletons. The time point here: blood at routine non-recurrence follow-up after resection. Without sorting, whole RNA was sequenced from tumor, nontumor lung or frozen PBMC. The sample in question was PBMCs, obtained at follow-up. Receptors were obtained from a female donor with early-stage non-small cell lung cancer.

The chain couples TRBV28 to TRBJ1-2; D is ambiguous. V gave up 3 bases and J gave up 6 bases, with 14 bases separating them. Germline assignment: CDR1 MDHEN and CDR2 SYDVKM. The CDR3 sequence is 14 residues long. CDR3 DNA sequence: TGTGCCAGCAGTTTTCTTCCCAGAAGACATGGCTACACCTTC. This codes for CASSFLPRRHGYTF.

At least ten counts were recorded for this clonotype. The chain's CDR3 is CASSPSLPTSNQPQHF. CDR3 bases: TGTGCCAGCAGTCCTTCGCTCCCGACCAGCAATCAGCCCCAGCATTTT. The chain combines TRBV27 with TRBJ1-5, with unresolved D. The CDR3 runs 16 residues. Looked up from germline, CDR1 is MNHEY and CDR2 is SMNVEV (reference sequence). Trimming took off 5 bases at V and 1 base at J, with 15 bases between the two ends.

This rearrangement joins TRBV5-1 to TRBJ2-3; D is possibly TRBD2 (6 bases). The CDR3 spans 17 residues. The V end was cut by 0 bases, the J end by 4 bases, with 18 bases between. Germline CDR1 is SGHRS and CDR2 is YFSETQ. CDR3 sequence reads: CASSLAGGIDQADTQYF. The CDR3 DNA follows: TGCGCCAGCAGCTTGGCCGGGGGTATTGATCAGGCAGATACGCAGTATTTT.

This clonotype showed up just a few times. The chain recombines TRBV20-1 with TRBJ2-5; TRBD1 is a possible D gene (5 bases). Germline V gene sequence: CDR1 DFQATT, CDR2 SNEGSKA (reference sequence). Deletions cut 0 bases from V and 4 bases from J, with 12 bases between. The CDR3 covers 14 residues. CDR3 residues: CSARDFQGRETQYF. The CDR3 coding sequence is TGCAGTGCTAGAGATTTCCAGGGCCGAGAGACCCAGTACTTC.

This clonotype was detected many times. This rearrangement joins TRBV27 to TRBJ2-7, with D perhaps TRBD1 or TRBD2 (5 bases each). The CDR3 totals 13 residues. From germline, CDR1 is MNHEY and CDR2 SMNVEV (reference sequence). Trimming took 5 bases from V and 2 from J, leaving 10 bases between them. The CDR3 sequence is CASSRDGAYEQYF. The CDR3 nucleotides read TGTGCCAGCAGTCGGGACGGTGCCTACGAGCAGTACTTC.

This clonotype showed up many times. The chain links TRBV2 to TRBJ2-3, with D possibly matching TRBD2 (5 bases). The germline V gene encodes CDR1 SNHLY and CDR2 FYNNEI. V lost 1 base to trimming and J lost 1 base, with 9 bases between them. The CDR3 is 15 residues long. The CDR3 DNA sequence: TGTGCCAGCAGTGAAGAGGGAGCGGGCACAGATACGCAGTATTTT. Its protein is CASSEEGAGTDTQYF.

This clonotype has a count of ten or more. The chain combines TRBV19 with TRBJ1-4; unclear D gene. Trimming cost V 10 bases and J 10 bases, with 22 bases left between them. The CDR3 runs to 14 residues. The germline V gene encodes CDR1 LNHDA and CDR2 SQIVND (reference sequence). CDR3 amino acids: CATKYRRGRRKLFF. CDR3 in DNA: TGTGCCACCAAGTATCGGAGAGGACGCCGAAAACTGTTTTTT.

The V and J genes are TRBV4-3 and TRBJ2-1; 10 nucleotides align to TRBD2. The V gene's germline CDR1 is LGHNA and CDR2 YSLEER. With 0 bases clipped from V and 7 bases from J, the junction kept 9 bases outside the gene matches. This CDR3 contains 17 residues. CDR3 in amino acids: CASSQEIRAGGQNEQFF. For the CDR3, the DNA is TGCGCCAGCAGCCAAGAGATCCGAGCGGGGGGGCAGAATGAGCAGTTCTTC.

This clonotype is categorized as medium-sized. This chain connects TRBV5-1 to TRBJ1-5; the D is unclear. CDR1 and CDR2 from the germline V gene are SGHRS and YFSETQ. Trimming took off 5 bases at V and 2 bases at J, with 11 bases between the two ends. This CDR3 comprises 14 residues. The CDR3 nucleotides are TGCGCCAGCAGGTTATATGATGGCAATCAGCCCCAGCATTTT. It encodes CASRLYDGNQPQHF.

This clonotype was recorded many times. The genes are TRBV2 and TRBJ2-3; D remains unclear. The CDR3 is 14 amino acids. V was clipped by 4 bases and J by 0 bases, with 8 bases between them. Germline lookup yields CDR1 SNHLY and CDR2 FYNNEI. CDR3 nucleotides: TGTGCCAGCAGTGGTTTAGTTAGCACAGATACGCAGTATTTT. Protein product: CASSGLVSTDTQYF.